These 24 T cell receptor beta chains share one sample of origin, sequenced in a study of identical twins. TCRdb fed the 5' RACE reads into MiXCR, producing one record per CDR3 protein. The profile shows 400,000 to 500,000 distinct CDR3 sequences, roughly an eighth of them singletons. These data also formed part of another study, on yellow fever vaccine responses in identical twins.

The sample consisted of CD4+ T cells sorted from blood. These receptors were collected from a woman younger than 35 in good health.

This clonotype was counted between two and nine times. The chain's CDR3 is CASSPGSQASPLYEQYF. The CDR3 DNA is TGTGCCAGCTCACCAGGCTCCCAAGCCAGCCCTTTATACGAGCAGTACTTC. The rearrangement links TRBV18 to TRBJ2-7; unclear D gene. V was pared by 2 bases and J by 4 bases, with 21 bases between. CDR3 length: 17 residues. Per germline, CDR1 KGHSH and CDR2 LQKENI.

The sample holds a few counts of this clonotype. V is TRBV5-1 and J is TRBJ2-3; 7 nucleotides agree with TRBD2. The germline V gene encodes CDR1 SGHRS and CDR2 YFSETQ. V lost 1 base and J lost 1; bases outside the gene matches: 3. This CDR3 is built from 15 residues. The CDR3 region is CASSLRGDGTDTQYF. DNA for the CDR3: TGCGCCAGCAGCTTGCGGGGGGACGGCACAGATACGCAGTATTTT.

This clonotype was found a few times. The chain recombines TRBV6-1 with TRBJ2-3; 14 nucleotides match TRBD2. Germline lookup yields CDR1 MNHNS and CDR2 SASEGT. The CDR3 runs 17 residues. V shed 6 bases and J 14 bases; nucleotides not matched to a gene: 19. CDR3 sequence (DNA): TGTGCCAGCAGGCCACCCTCGGGACTAGCGGGGGCCTCCCTAGGGTATTTT. Encoded protein: CASRPPSGLAGASLGYF.

The V call is TRBV9, the J call TRBJ1-6; D is ambiguous. V dropped 0 bases and J dropped 9 bases, with 4 bases sitting between them. Per the germline V gene, CDR1 is SGDLS and CDR2 is YYNGEE. The CDR3 length is 12 residues. The CDR3 region is CASSVVGSPLHF. CDR3 coding DNA: TGTGCCAGCAGCGTAGTTGGTTCACCCCTCCACTTT.

The chain uses TRBV5-6 and TRBJ2-6, with D tentatively TRBD1 (6 bases). There are 18 residues in the CDR3. Germline V gene lookup returns CDR1 SGHDT and CDR2 YYEEEE. V was shortened by 4 bases and J by 0 bases, with 17 bases between the two germline ends. The CDR3 loop is CASSAPGQWSSGANVLTF. The CDR3 DNA reads TGTGCCAGCAGCGCACCGGGACAATGGAGCTCTGGGGCCAACGTCCTGACTTTC.

In its sample, this clonotype was seen a few times. The chain combines TRBV28 with TRBJ2-1; D is ambiguous. Looked up from germline, CDR1 is MDHEN and CDR2 is SYDVKM. The CDR3 length is 15 residues. Trimming removed 3 bases from V and 1 base from J, with 10 bases in between. The CDR3 protein is CASSFKAASYNEQFF. The CDR3 bases are TGTGCCAGCAGTTTTAAGGCGGCATCCTACAATGAGCAGTTCTTC. Drawing the rest from reference TRBV28 and TRBJ2-1, the complete variable domain is DVKVTQSSRYLVKRTGEKVFLECVQDMDHENMFWYRQDPGLGLRLIYFSYDVKMKEKGDIPEGYSVSREKKERFSLILESASTNQTSMYLCASSFKAASYNEQFFGPGTRLTVL.

This clonotype occurred a few times. The chain uses TRBV12-3 or TRBV12-4 and TRBJ2-1; 9 bases fit TRBD2. The V segment lost 6 bases and the J segment 4 bases; nucleotides outside the gene matches: 13. The CDR3 is 17 amino acids. The CDR3 here is CASSLVAGVGTYNEQFF. The CDR3 DNA reads TGTGCCAGCAGCCTCGTAGCGGGAGTAGGTACATACAATGAGCAGTTCTTC.

The V and J genes are TRBV28 and TRBJ2-6, with 12 bases aligning to TRBD1. The CDR3 runs 18 residues. V trimming: 5 bases; J trimming: 3 bases; junction bases outside the gene matches: 8. In germline, CDR1 is MDHEN, CDR2 SYDVKM. This chain's CDR3 is CASSGAGTGGFGANVLTF. In DNA form, the CDR3 reads TGTGCCAGCAGTGGAGCCGGGACAGGGGGCTTTGGGGCCAACGTCCTGACTTTC.

The chain couples TRBV4-1 to TRBJ2-7; D possibly uses TRBD1 or TRBD2 (5 bases each). CDR3 length equals 14 residues. V gave up 2 bases and J gave up 6 bases, with 14 bases separating them. Germline-derived CDR1 and CDR2 are MGHRA and YSYEKL. CDR3 residues: CASSQPWGNGEQYF. As DNA, the CDR3 is TGCGCCAGCAGCCAACCTTGGGGGAACGGCGAGCAGTACTTC.

This clonotype was seen a handful of times. CDR3 sequence: CASSVATGVPYEQYF. The CDR3 DNA reads as TGTGCCAGCAGCGTAGCGACAGGGGTCCCCTACGAGCAGTACTTC. The genes are TRBV9 and TRBJ2-7, with 8 bases fitting TRBD1. Trimming at V came to 0 bases and at J to 2 bases, leaving 4 bases not matched to a gene. There are 15 residues in the CDR3. CDR1 is SGDLS and CDR2 is YYNGEE in the germline V gene.

The chain employs TRBV2 and TRBJ2-7; D may match TRBD1 or TRBD2 (6 bases each). CDR3 size: 13 residues. V gave up 6 bases and J gave up 5 bases, with 14 bases separating them. In germline, CDR1 is SNHLY, CDR2 FYNNEI. The CDR3 loop is CASRDTGANEQYF. The CDR3 DNA sequence: TGTGCCAGCAGGGACACGGGGGCGAACGAGCAGTACTTC.

The chain joins TRBV6-5 to TRBJ1-2; the D is unclear. The CDR3 is 14 amino acids. Trimming took 6 bases from V and 5 from J, leaving 16 bases between them. Germline assignment: CDR1 MNHEY and CDR2 SVGAGI. CDR3 DNA sequence: TGTGCCAGCAGAGACTCCGGGATGTCTTATGGCTACACCTTC. Amino acid sequence: CASRDSGMSYGYTF.

The genes are TRBV2 and TRBJ2-5, with 9 bases aligning to TRBD2. The V gene's germline CDR1 is SNHLY and CDR2 FYNNEI. V lost 2 bases, J lost 5 bases, and 9 bases stayed unmatched. The CDR3 sequence is 16 residues long. CDR3: CASSESSGRTAETQYF. In nucleotides, the CDR3 is TGTGCCAGCAGTGAAAGTAGCGGGAGAACGGCGGAGACCCAGTACTTC. The variable domain in full, completed from reference TRBV2 and TRBJ2-5, reads EPEVTQTPSHQVTQMGQEVILRCVPISNHLYFYWYRQILGQKVEFLVSFYNNEISEKSEIFDDQFSVERPDGSNFTLKIRSTKLEDSAMYFCASSESSGRTAETQYFGPGTRLLVL.

This clonotype was recorded at least ten times. DNA for the CDR3: TGTGCCAGCAGCTTTGGGACGGGACAGGGGGCCGAGGGCTACACCTTC. Amino acids: CASSFGTGQGAEGYTF. The chain recombines TRBV7-8 with TRBJ1-2; the match to TRBD1 covers 12 bases. CDR3 length: 16 residues. The trim removed 3 bases at V and 8 bases at J, leaving 10 bases unmatched. Germline loops: CDR1 SGHVS, CDR2 FQNEAQ.

This clonotype was seen more than once but under ten times. V and J are TRBV7-2 and TRBJ2-3, with D perhaps TRBD1 (6 bases). Trimming took 0 bases from V and 2 from J, leaving 9 bases between them. Germline loops: CDR1 SGHTA, CDR2 FQGNSA. The CDR3 is made up of 15 amino acids. Here the CDR3 DNA reads TGTGCCAGCAGCTTAGCCGGGACACTCACAGATACGCAGTATTTT. Protein product: CASSLAGTLTDTQYF.

The chain recombines TRBV12-3 or TRBV12-4 with TRBJ2-1; weak D call: TRBD2 (5 bases). V shed 0 bases and J shed 8 bases, with 23 bases lying between them. The CDR3 has 18 residues. Written as DNA, the CDR3 is TGTGCCAGCAGTTTAGCTAAGTTTGAGTTAGGAAGGCGGGATGAGCAGTTCTTC. This sequence encodes CASSLAKFELGRRDEQFF.

This clonotype was counted only a few times. The chain uses TRBV12-3 or TRBV12-4 and TRBJ2-7; 12 nucleotides align to TRBD1. Trimming removed 6 bases from V and 2 bases from J; junction bases left unmatched: 5. There are 15 residues in the CDR3. As DNA, the CDR3 is TGTGCCAGCAGGGGACAGGGGGCCTCGACCTACGAGCAGTACTTC. Protein sequence: CASRGQGASTYEQYF.

The chain joins TRBV24-1 to TRBJ2-5, with 7 bases aligning to TRBD2. The CDR3 totals 15 residues. V gave up 3 bases and J gave up 5 bases; unmatched junction bases: 8. In germline, CDR1 is KGHDR, CDR2 SFDVKD. The CDR3 bases are TGTGCCACCAGTGATCCCACTAGCGCGGGTGAGACCCAGTACTTC. This gives the protein CATSDPTSAGETQYF.

V gene TRBV18 combines with J gene TRBJ1-2; no clear D gene. Germline CDR1 reads KGHSH; CDR2 reads LQKENI. The CDR3 has 15 amino acids. The V end was cut by 3 bases, the J end by 7 bases, with 18 bases between. The DNA of the CDR3 is TGTGCCAGCTCACCTTCACGGGAGGCTTCTAGTGGCTACACCTTC. Translation: CASSPSREASSGYTF.

The chain has TRBV3-1 and TRBJ2-7, with TRBD1 matching over 8 bases. Germline V gene data show CDR1 as LGHDT and CDR2 as YNNKEL (reference sequence). CDR3 length: 12 residues. J was trimmed by 7 bases and V by 4 bases; bases with no gene match: 3. The CDR3 DNA sequence: TGTGCCAGCAGCCGACAGGGGCGAGAGCAGTACTTC. Translation: CASSRQGREQYF.

The chain recombines TRBV7-2 with TRBJ2-7; TRBD1 agrees at 9 bases. The V gene's germline CDR1 is SGHTA and CDR2 FQGNSA. The CDR3 extends over 17 amino acids. Unmatched junction bases numbered 12, after V lost 5 bases and J lost 1 base. CDR3 coding DNA: TGTGCCAGCAGCCCCCAGGCGGGACAGGGCTCTTCCTACGAGCAGTACTTC. Translated: CASSPQAGQGSSYEQYF.

This clonotype has at least ten counts. The rearrangement joins TRBV5-1 to TRBJ1-1; D unresolved. This CDR3 is 15 amino acids long. Germline V CDR1 and CDR2: SGHRS, YFSETQ. The germline V and J ends were trimmed by 5 bases and 4 bases, with 18 bases remaining between them. The CDR3 coding sequence is TGCGCCAGCAGTTCCCGTGCAGACGTTGCCACTGAAGCTTTCTTT. This codes for CASSSRADVATEAFF.

This clonotype was seen at least ten times. This sequence joins TRBV7-9 and TRBJ1-1, with a weak D call TRBD1 (6 bases). The CDR3 is made up of 14 amino acids. V was shortened by 4 bases and J by 5 bases, with 14 bases between the two germline ends. The germline CDR1 and CDR2 sequences are SEHNR and FQNEAQ (reference sequence). Here the CDR3 DNA reads TGTGCCAGCAGCTCTCTACTAGGGGGTACTGAAGCTTTCTTT. Protein: CASSSLLGGTEAFF.

This clonotype was seen repeatedly, ten times or more. V gene TRBV28 combines with J gene TRBJ2-7, with 7 bases fitting TRBD1. In germline, CDR1 is MDHEN, CDR2 SYDVKM. V was clipped by 5 bases and J by 5 bases; unmatched bases: 9. The CDR3 totals 14 residues. The chain's CDR3 is CASSPLDRDHEQYF. The CDR3 nucleotides read TGTGCCAGCAGTCCCCTCGACAGGGACCACGAGCAGTACTTC.